This TCR beta chain was documented in a study of T-cell reconstitution after alpha-beta-depleted transplantation in children. The CDR3 contains 12 residues. Per germline, CDR1 MGHDK and CDR2 SYGVNS. With 4 bases removed from V and 5 bases from J, the gap between germline ends came to 8 bases. Whole-study results and caveats: TCRbeta diversity was high at day 60 in some patients (a result of surviving recipient T cells and thymic progenitors).

This clonotype is deemed medium-sized. Its antigen remains unknown. The TCRbeta library incorporated unique molecular identifiers. TCRdb recomputed calls from the PCR reads with MiXCR, one row per CDR3 protein. The table has approximately 110,000 distinct CDR3 sequences, approximately 22% seen once. This receptor was identified in a male patient between 2 and 15 years old who had a stem cell transplant for chronic granulomatous disease, so the T cells may come from the graft donor. Sequencing used PBMCs, mostly from graft donor cells, obtained 180 days after TCRalphabeta/CD19-depleted stem cell transplant. The chain joins TRBV25-1 to TRBJ1-1; D gene ambiguous. The CDR3 DNA reads as TGTGCCAGCAGTGTGGGTCCGACTGAAGCTTTCTTT. Translation: CASSVGPTEAFF. The full variable domain, with the rest looked up from reference TRBV25-1 and TRBJ1-1, is EADIYQTPRYLVIGTGKKITLECSQTMGHDKMYWYQQDPGMELHLIHYSYGVNSTEKGDLSSESTVSRIRTEHFPLTLESARPSHTSQYLCASSVGPTEAFFGQGTRLTVV.